This TCR beta chain was profiled in a study of control samples from healthy donors and cancer patients. Clones were sequenced by immunoSEQ multiplex PCR, and TCRdb holds only the in-frame ones, with some missing. This sample carries fewer than 90,000 clones, roughly 92% of them seen once, and the ten largest clones take more than 5.5%. This TCR came from a woman aged 40-49 years in good health. The sample comprised blood.

The CDR3 sequence: CATSRDPGDRDHEQYF. CDR3 nucleotide sequence: TGTGCCACCAGCAGAGACCCCGGGGACAGGGACCACGAGCAGTACTTC. This chain uses TRBV15 with TRBJ2-7; 9 positions match TRBD1. The CDR3 runs to 16 residues. Trimming took 0 bases from V and 5 from J; bases not matched to a gene: 8. Germline CDR1 reads LNHNV; CDR2 reads YYDKDF (reference sequence). Looking up the rest from reference TRBV15 and TRBJ2-7 gives the full variable domain: DAMVIQNPRYQVTQFGKPVTLSCSQTLNHNVMYWYQQKSSQAPKLLFHYYDKDFNNEADTPDNFQSRRPNTSFCFLDIRSPGLGDTAMYLCATSRDPGDRDHEQYFGPGTRLTVT.